This T cell receptor (beta chain) was found in a study of shared clonotypes between healthy human individuals. Per the germline V gene, CDR1 is SGHNT and CDR2 is YYREEE (reference sequence). Trimming removed 0 bases from V and 7 bases from J; junction bases left unmatched: 6. The length of the CDR3 is 14 residues. Broader study findings: Sampling covered nothing but blood. Tissue TCR repertoires likely differ from those found in blood.

Every one of the donors was a Caucasian adult that lived in Nashville, Tennessee. Remarks on this clone: Its matching antigen is unknown.

Every immunoSEQ plate was one replicate of a subset's evenly spread DNA. Assay used: immunoSEQ multiplex PCR; TCRdb lists only in-frame clones, some missing. Of some 2,500,000 clones in the sample, approximately 93% were seen once. The sample taken for sequencing was naive CD4+ T cells from PBMCs. Stated subset: CD45RA+ positively selected. The chain carries TRBV5-4 and TRBJ2-5; the match to TRBD2 covers 7 bases. The sequence was obtained from a man aged 18 to 30 in good health. Some clones in this sample may be carry-over from other donors' samples. The CDR3 is CASSLDGGVGTQYF. The CDR3 DNA follows: TGTGCCAGCAGCTTGGATGGGGGGGTAGGGACCCAGTACTTC.